Detailed here is one T cell receptor (beta chain). Little can be read into the size of this beta chain, an off-target read in a library designed for alpha chains. The data belong to a study of spatial heterogeneity in lung cancer. Time point indicated: sample taken at primary tumor resection. Tumor, nontumor lung or frozen PBMC supplied whole RNA, sequenced without sorting. There are 14 residues in the CDR3. CDR1 and CDR2 (germline): SQVTM, ANQGSEA. With V trimmed by 3 bases and J by 2 bases, 5 bases remained unmatched. MiXCR, applied by TCRdb to the 5' RACE reads, yields one record per CDR3 protein. The repertoire includes approximately 3,100 distinct CDR3 sequences, 29% of them detected once, and about 40% sits in the top ten.

The rearrangement joins TRBV29-1 to TRBJ2-7, with 9 bases that match TRBD1. The sample here was PBMCs, taken at surgery. The clonotype was recovered from a female donor with early-stage non-small cell lung cancer. DNA for the CDR3: TGCAGCGTTGATCTAGGGACAGGGACCTACGAGCAGTACTTC. Its protein is CSVDLGTGTYEQYF.